A single sample is the source of the 20 T cell receptor beta chains below, sequenced in a study of T-cell reconstitution after alpha-beta-depleted transplantation in children. A TCRbeta library incorporating unique molecular identifiers was prepared. TCRdb processed the PCR reads anew with MiXCR; each CDR3 protein has one entry. The data show 640,000 or so distinct CDR3 sequences, roughly 15% seen once. Sequences were derived from PBMCs from the stem cell graft donor, sampled from the stem cell graft. These TCRs come from a human donor who donated a stem cell graft to a child with acute myeloid leukemia.

The chain links TRBV20-1 to TRBJ2-5, with TRBD1 as a possible D gene (6 bases). CDR3 length: 14 residues. With 3 bases removed from V and 5 bases from J, the gap between germline ends came to 16 bases. The germline CDR1 and CDR2 sequences are DFQATT and SNEGSKA (reference sequence). CDR3 in amino acids: CSASEVSGVETQYF. The CDR3 DNA is TGCAGTGCTAGTGAGGTTTCAGGGGTCGAGACCCAGTACTTC.

The chain carries TRBV20-1 and TRBJ1-6; D remains ambiguous. The CDR3 is 8 amino acids. V was cut by 6 bases and J by 13 bases, with 4 bases left in between. Germline CDR1 is DFQATT and CDR2 is SNEGSKA (reference sequence). Written as DNA, the CDR3 is TGCAGTGCCCCCCCCCTCCACTTT. Translation: CSAPPLHF.

J is TRBJ1-3 and V is TRBV4-3, with D perhaps matching TRBD1 (6 bases). Trimming took 1 base from V and 2 from J, leaving 12 bases between them. This CDR3 has 16 residues. Germline CDR1 and CDR2: LGHNA and YSLEER. The CDR3 DNA is TGCGCCAGCAGCCAAGGACAAACAGGGACTGGAAACACCATATATTTT. Translating it yields CASSQGQTGTGNTIYF.

The genes are TRBV7-6 and TRBJ2-2; D is ambiguous. Trimming removed 5 bases at V and 1 base at J, with 11 bases between. CDR1 is SGHVS and CDR2 is FNYEAQ in the germline V gene. This CDR3 is 15 amino acids long. CDR3 in amino acids: CASSPLSGNTGELFF. Here the CDR3 DNA reads TGTGCCAGCAGCCCCCTCTCAGGGAACACCGGGGAGCTGTTTTTT.

A few counts support this clonotype. The rearrangement uses TRBV4-2 and TRBJ2-1, with 9 bases that match TRBD2. In germline, CDR1 is LGHNA, CDR2 YNFKEQ. V shed 0 bases and J 5 bases; nucleotides not matched to a gene: 8. The CDR3 loop spans 17 amino acids. CDR3 nucleotide sequence: TGTGCCAGCAGCCAAGAACCCCTAGCGGGGCGAGACAATGAGCAGTTCTTC. Its translation: CASSQEPLAGRDNEQFF.

V and J are TRBV12-3 or TRBV12-4 and TRBJ2-7; maybe TRBD1 (6 bases). The CDR3 consists of 13 residues. V was shortened by 3 bases and J by 3 bases, with 9 bases between the two germline ends. CDR3 in amino acids: CASSFKGVYEQYV. CDR3 bases: TGTGCCAGCAGTTTCAAGGGGGTCTACGAGCAGTACGTC.

J is TRBJ1-1 and V is TRBV5-1; weak D call: TRBD1 (6 bases). CDR1 SGHRS and CDR2 YFSETQ come from the germline V gene. The CDR3 loop spans 14 amino acids. Trimming shortened V by 2 bases and J by 4 bases, and 12 bases separated the two germline ends. CDR3 residues: CASSFSIGGTEAFF. In nucleotides, the CDR3 is TGCGCCAGCAGCTTCTCAATAGGGGGCACTGAAGCTTTCTTT.

The rearrangement links TRBV10-3 to TRBJ2-5; the match to TRBD2 covers 8 bases. V was clipped by 7 bases and J by 1 base; unmatched bases: 5. This CDR3 spans 14 amino acids. The germline CDR1 and CDR2 sequences are ENHRY and SYGVKD. The CDR3 reads CAIKAAGGQETQYF. CDR3 sequence (DNA): TGTGCCATCAAGGCTGCGGGGGGCCAAGAGACCCAGTACTTC.

This clonotype was counted ten times or more. This sequence joins TRBV7-2 and TRBJ2-1, with a possible D match to TRBD2 (6 bases). Deletions cut 1 base from V and 5 bases from J, with 12 bases between. CDR3 size: 15 residues. Looked up from germline, CDR1 is SGHTA and CDR2 is FQGNSA. The CDR3 DNA is TGTGCCAGCAGCTTAGTGGGGGGTATCGACAATGAGCAGTTCTTC. Its translation: CASSLVGGIDNEQFF.

This clonotype was found many times. The rearrangement links TRBV5-1 to TRBJ1-1, with TRBD1 as a possible D gene (6 bases). The CDR3 is made up of 14 amino acids. Deletions cut 4 bases from V and 1 base from J, with 11 bases between. Germline CDR1 and CDR2: SGHRS and YFSETQ. The CDR3 loop reads CASSPGHPNTEAFF. Here the CDR3 DNA reads TGCGCCAGCAGCCCGGGACACCCGAACACTGAAGCTTTCTTT.

This clonotype was detected many times. The chain is built from TRBV6-6 and TRBJ2-7; 11 bases fit TRBD1. The CDR3 loop spans 13 amino acids. The trim removed 4 bases at V and 7 bases at J, leaving 3 bases unmatched. Germline-derived CDR1 and CDR2 are MNHNY and SVGAGI (reference sequence). This CDR3 reads CASSFGTGGEQYV. CDR3 DNA sequence: TGTGCCAGCAGTTTTGGGACAGGGGGGGAGCAGTACGTC.

This clonotype was counted at least ten times. V usage is TRBV6-6 and J usage is TRBJ2-1; the D is unclear. With 2 bases removed from V and 7 bases from J, the gap between germline ends came to 6 bases. The CDR3 runs 12 residues. From germline, CDR1 is MNHNY and CDR2 SVGAGI (reference sequence). The CDR3 here is CASSYPVNEQFF. DNA for the CDR3: TGTGCCAGCAGTTACCCGGTGAATGAGCAGTTCTTC.

The sample holds many counts of this clonotype. This chain links TRBV29-1 with TRBJ2-7, with D possibly TRBD2 on 5 matching bases. The germline V gene encodes CDR1 SQVTM and CDR2 ANQGSEA. V was trimmed by 3 bases and J by 5 bases, leaving 8 bases between them. This CDR3 has 11 amino acids. This CDR3 is CSVEFGDEQYV. The CDR3 DNA is TGCAGCGTTGAGTTCGGGGACGAGCAGTACGTC.

The table lists this clonotype with many counts. The chain carries TRBV6-1 and TRBJ2-1; 9 bases map to TRBD1. In germline, CDR1 is MNHNS, CDR2 SASEGT. The CDR3 loop spans 17 amino acids. The ends lost 5 bases at V and 10 bases at J; junction bases unmatched: 18. CDR3 protein: CASSQGTLQGARDEQFF. The CDR3 DNA follows: TGTGCCAGCAGTCAAGGGACTCTACAGGGGGCTCGAGACGAGCAGTTCTTC.

This clonotype appeared a few times. This rearrangement joins TRBV6-5 to TRBJ2-3; maybe TRBD2 (7 bases). Trimming pared 5 bases from V and 4 bases from J, leaving 34 bases between. CDR3 size: 21 residues. From germline, CDR1 is MNHEY and CDR2 SVGAGI. The DNA of the CDR3 is TGTGCCAGCAGTCCGCGGGGGACATTAAGCGAGGGTTCCCCTCTTGCAGATACGCAGTATTTT. This encodes CASSPRGTLSEGSPLADTQYF.

The chain carries TRBV20-1 and TRBJ2-5; 7 nucleotides align to TRBD2. Germline V gene sequence: CDR1 DFQATT, CDR2 SNEGSKA (reference sequence). V gave up 4 bases and J gave up 0 bases; unmatched junction bases: 8. The CDR3 spans 15 residues. CDR3 sequence (DNA): TGCAGTGCTACCCCGGGTAGCGGGTACCAAGAGACCCAGTACTTC. Translated: CSATPGSGYQETQYF.

This clonotype was detected only a few times. The chain has TRBV5-1 and TRBJ1-6, with D maybe TRBD1 (5 bases). This CDR3 spans 15 amino acids. The V gene's germline CDR1 is SGHRS and CDR2 YFSETQ. V lost 0 bases to trimming and J lost 9 bases, with 13 bases between them. The CDR3, as DNA: TGCGCCAGCAGCTTGGCCTTCCAGGGCACTTCACCCCTCCACTTT. This encodes CASSLAFQGTSPLHF. The entire variable domain, with the rest obtained from reference TRBV5-1 and TRBJ1-6, is as follows: KAGVTQTPRYLIKTRGQQVTLSCSPISGHRSVSWYQQTPGQGLQFLFEYFSETQRNKGNFPGRFSGRQFSNSRSEMNVSTLELGDSALYLCASSLAFQGTSPLHFGNGTRLTVT.

This clonotype was detected only a few times. The chain joins TRBV20-1 to TRBJ2-7; 11 bases agree with TRBD1. CDR1 DFQATT and CDR2 SNEGSKA come from the germline V gene (reference sequence). V lost 1 base, J lost 2 bases, and 4 bases stayed unmatched. CDR3 length: 15 residues. This CDR3 reads CSARVGTGGTYEQYF. The CDR3 nucleotides are TGCAGTGCTAGAGTGGGGACAGGGGGAACCTACGAGCAGTACTTC.

V is TRBV25-1 and J is TRBJ2-1, with 15 bases identical to TRBD2. Per the germline V gene, CDR1 is MGHDK and CDR2 is SYGVNS. The V segment lost 8 bases and the J segment 3 bases; nucleotides outside the gene matches: 2. This CDR3 comprises 15 residues. DNA for the CDR3: TGTGCCAGCGGACTAGCGGGGGGGCTCTACAATGAGCAGTTCTTC. It codes for CASGLAGGLYNEQFF.

This clonotype was recorded many times. The gene calls are TRBV7-2 and TRBJ1-2; weak D call: TRBD1 (6 bases). Per germline, CDR1 SGHTA and CDR2 FQGNSA. V was trimmed by 1 base and J by 7 bases, leaving 16 bases between them. This CDR3 has 15 amino acids. CDR3 amino acids: CASSLDAGELFGYTF. CDR3 DNA: TGTGCCAGCAGCTTAGATGCAGGGGAGCTATTTGGCTACACCTTC. Using reference TRBV7-2 and TRBJ1-2 for the parts outside the CDR3, the full variable domain is GAGVSQSPSNKVTEKGKDVELRCDPISGHTALYWYRQSLGQGLEFLIYFQGNSAPDKSGLPSDRFSAERTGGSVSTLTIQRTQQEDSAVYLCASSLDAGELFGYTFGSGTRLTVV.